The clone carrying this TCR beta chain was counted between two and nine times. V trimming: 6 bases; J trimming: 6 bases; junction bases outside the gene matches: 6. CDR1 is SGHTA, CDR2 FQGNSA, per germline. The CDR3 totals 14 residues. In TCRdb, the 5' RACE reads were re-called with MiXCR into one record per CDR3 protein. The data contain 150,000 to 200,000 distinct CDR3 sequences, roughly 12% of them singletons. This sample was taken from a study of CD8 T cells in ankylosing spondylitis. The sequenced material came from blood, either unsorted or a sorted T cell fraction (not recorded which). This sequence was found in a male donor with ankylosing spondylitis or in good health (not recorded which). The V gene is TRBV7-2, the J gene TRBJ2-3; 10 bases align to TRBD2. CDR3 protein: CASRSGTSADTQYF. CDR3 nucleotide sequence: TGTGCCAGCAGGTCCGGGACTAGCGCTGATACGCAGTATTTT.